The 23 T cell receptor beta chains below were found in one sample sequenced in a study of T cells in Graves' hyperthyroidism and ophthalmopathy. RNA transcripts served as the template for amplifying TCR beta CDR3 regions. HTBI primers were used for first-round RT-PCR of the TCR CDR3. TCRdb passed the multiplex PCR reads through MiXCR, listing each CDR3 protein once. The data contain about 580,000 distinct CDR3 sequences, roughly 50% of them seen just once; the ten biggest clones take up around 8%. The sequenced material came from peripheral blood or thyroid tissue (not recorded which). The source of these receptors is a woman in her late teens or twenties with Graves' hyperthyroidism.

The genes are TRBV29-1 and TRBJ2-7; TRBD1 is a possible D gene (5 bases). Trimming stripped 4 bases from V and 7 bases from J, with 17 bases between. There are 13 residues in the CDR3. Germline loops: CDR1 SQVTM, CDR2 ANQGSEA. The DNA for the CDR3 is TGCAGCGTTGCTGGGGCCGGCTACAATGAGCAGTACTTC. Translated: CSVAGAGYNEQYF.

This chain uses TRBV3-1 with TRBJ2-6; TRBD2 might be the D (5 bases). Trimming took 4 bases from V and 4 from J, leaving 8 bases between them. This CDR3 has 14 residues. Germline assignment: CDR1 LGHDT and CDR2 YNNKEL (reference sequence). For the CDR3, the DNA is TGTGCCAGCAGCCCGCGGGCCGGGGCCAACGTCCTGACTTTC. Translating gives CASSPRAGANVLTF.

About this clonotype itself: A clone one base away is much larger, so this may be a read error. The rearrangement joins TRBV5-1 to TRBJ2-7, with D uncertain. Per the germline V gene, CDR1 is SGHRS and CDR2 is YFSETQ. V lost 4 bases to trimming and J lost 5 bases, with 16 bases between them. The CDR3 runs to 14 residues. CDR3 DNA: TGCGCCAGCAGCAGTGGACCAGCGAACAACGAGCAGTACTTC. Residues: CASSSGPANNEQYF.

The gene calls are TRBV29-1 and TRBJ2-7; 11 nucleotides agree with TRBD2. Per the germline V gene, CDR1 is SQVTM and CDR2 is ANQGSEA. The CDR3 totals 17 residues. V was clipped by 7 bases and J by 2 bases; unmatched bases: 16. CDR3 residues: CSAEGVAGLAVAYEQYF. CDR3 nucleotide sequence: TGCAGCGCCGAGGGTGTAGCGGGACTAGCGGTCGCCTACGAGCAGTACTTC.

This clonotype was found many times. This chain joins TRBV24-1 and TRBJ1-1; a possible D gene is TRBD1 (5 bases). V was shortened by 0 bases and J by 6 bases, with 10 bases between the two germline ends. CDR1 and CDR2 (germline): KGHDR, SFDVKD. The CDR3 consists of 14 residues. This CDR3 reads CATSDLLGAAEAFF. Here the CDR3 DNA reads TGTGCCACCAGTGATTTGCTAGGGGCTGCTGAAGCTTTCTTT.

In this sample, this clonotype turned up many times. The V and J genes are TRBV6-1 and TRBJ2-7; the match to TRBD1 covers 7 bases. V shed 1 base, J shed 3 bases, and the junction held 3 bases outside the gene matches. The CDR3 extends over 14 amino acids. Germline CDR1 MNHNS, CDR2 SASEGT. The CDR3 DNA sequence: TGTGCCAGCAGTGAAGGACAGGGTGACTACGAGCAGTACTTC. As protein: CASSEGQGDYEQYF.

About this clonotype itself: With a much larger clone just one base away, this may be a read error. V gene TRBV24-1 combines with J gene TRBJ2-7; D might be TRBD2 (6 bases). Trimming pared 6 bases from V and 7 bases from J, leaving 21 bases between. CDR3 length: 15 residues. CDR1 and CDR2 (germline): KGHDR, SFDVKD. The CDR3 DNA follows: TGTGCCACCAGTCCCCTGGAGGGTATGCTTGTGGAGCAGTACTTC. Its protein product is CATSPLEGMLVEQYF.

This clonotype has only a few counts. This chain connects TRBV30 to TRBJ1-2; D unclear. The CDR3 has 12 residues. Germline V lookup: CDR1 GTSNPN, CDR2 SVGIG (reference sequence). Trimming stripped 6 bases from V and 1 base from J, with 9 bases between. The CDR3 DNA sequence: TGTGCCTGTGATAAGATTAACTATGGCTACACCTTC. This translates into CACDKINYGYTF.

This clonotype came up a few times. The chain recombines TRBV4-1 with TRBJ1-3; no clear D gene. V lost 5 bases and J lost 0, with 17 bases in between. The germline V gene encodes CDR1 MGHRA and CDR2 YSYEKL. The CDR3 sequence is 17 residues long. The CDR3 region has the DNA TGCGCCAGCAGCTTCCGAGAACAGCTTGGCTCTGGAAACACCATATATTTT. Its translation is CASSFREQLGSGNTIYF.

This chain links TRBV7-8 with TRBJ2-2; 7 bases line up with TRBD1. CDR1 is SGHVS, CDR2 FQNEAQ, per germline. Trimming removed 3 bases from V and 8 bases from J; junction bases left unmatched: 6. The CDR3 totals 14 residues. The DNA of the CDR3 is TGTGCCAGCAGCTTGGCCGACAGGGAAGGGGAGCTGTTTTTT. Its translation: CASSLADREGELFF.

This clonotype has a count of ten or more. V gene TRBV6-5 combines with J gene TRBJ2-7; 7 bases are a match to TRBD2. V was clipped by 10 bases and J by 0 bases; unmatched bases: 12. Germline assignment: CDR1 MNHEY and CDR2 SVGAGI. The CDR3 consists of 15 residues. For the CDR3, the DNA is TGTGCCACCGCCCTCAGGCGGGAGCTCTCCTACGAGCAGTACTTC. The encoded protein is CATALRRELSYEQYF.

This clonotype was observed at least ten times. This chain uses TRBV7-2 with TRBJ1-6; D may be TRBD1 (5 bases). V lost 10 bases and J 10 bases, leaving 17 bases between the germline ends. This CDR3 region has 13 residues. In germline, CDR1 is SGHTA, CDR2 FQGNSA. This chain's CDR3 is CATSGTGGSPLHF. The CDR3 DNA follows: TGTGCCACTTCCGGGACGGGTGGGTCACCCCTCCACTTT.

The J gene is TRBJ2-3, the V gene TRBV7-3; unclear D gene. Looked up from germline, CDR1 is SGHTA and CDR2 is FQGTGA. This CDR3 contains 14 residues. Trimming took 5 bases from V and 0 from J, leaving 9 bases between them. CDR3 nucleotides: TGTGCCAGCAGCCCCGGGTCTAGCACAGATACGCAGTATTTT. Its translation is CASSPGSSTDTQYF.

The chain has TRBV12-3 or TRBV12-4 and TRBJ2-7; 9 positions match TRBD1. The CDR3 covers 14 residues. V dropped 7 bases and J dropped 6; count of bases not matched to a gene: 10. The chain's CDR3 is CASTHRDRASEQYF. CDR3 sequence (DNA): TGTGCCAGCACTCACCGGGACAGGGCATCCGAGCAGTACTTC.

The chain combines TRBV29-1 with TRBJ1-2; 8 bases align to TRBD1. Germline values: CDR1 SQVTM, CDR2 ANQGSEA. V shed 8 bases, J shed 4 bases, and the junction held 12 bases outside the gene matches. There are 14 residues in the CDR3. CDR3 sequence: CSTITGGDPYGYTF. Here the CDR3 DNA reads TGCAGCACAATCACAGGGGGTGATCCCTATGGCTACACCTTC.

The genes are TRBV20-1 and TRBJ1-5; TRBD1 aligns across 8 bases. V was pared by 6 bases and J by 7 bases, with 17 bases of the junction left unmatched. Germline V gives CDR1 DFQATT, CDR2 SNEGSKA (reference sequence). CDR3 length: 16 amino acids. The CDR3 sequence is CSADRGGGRGDQPQHF. The CDR3 region has the DNA TGCAGTGCCGACAGGGGAGGGGGCAGGGGAGACCAGCCCCAGCATTTT.

This clonotype was observed a single time. The rearrangement joins TRBV12-3 or TRBV12-4 to TRBJ2-7; D is ambiguous. V lost 8 bases and J lost 7, with 9 bases in between. The CDR3 runs 10 residues. CDR3 nucleotides: TGTGCCAGCTCCACTCAGGAGCAGTACTTC. Protein: CASSTQEQYF.

This clonotype was recorded at least ten times. The chain combines TRBV7-9 with TRBJ1-4; 7 bases are a match to TRBD1. CDR1 and CDR2 (germline): SEHNR, FQNEAQ (reference sequence). The J segment lost 7 bases and the V segment lost 5 bases, leaving 4 bases of the junction unmatched. The CDR3 is 13 amino acids. The CDR3 sequence: CASSRGQGEKLFF. The CDR3 region has the DNA TGTGCCAGCAGCAGGGGGCAGGGTGAAAAACTGTTTTTT.

This clonotype has at least ten counts. V usage is TRBV10-3 and J usage is TRBJ1-6; D gene uncertain. The CDR3 has 14 amino acids. The V gene's germline CDR1 is ENHRY and CDR2 SYGVKD. V was shortened by 6 bases and J by 0 bases, with 6 bases between the two germline ends. The DNA for the CDR3 is TGTGCCATCAGAGTGAGCTCCTATAATTCACCCCTCCACTTT. This gives the protein CAIRVSSYNSPLHF.

CDR3 nucleotide sequence: TGTGCCAGCTGGACGGGATTCCCTAATTCACCCCTCCACTTT. Residues: CASWTGFPNSPLHF. The chain employs TRBV12-3 or TRBV12-4 and TRBJ1-6; D gene unclear. Trimming stripped 8 bases from V and 6 bases from J, with 14 bases between. This CDR3 is built from 14 residues.

The chain carries TRBV7-7 and TRBJ1-5; D perhaps matches TRBD1 (6 bases). This CDR3 region has 12 residues. Per the germline V gene, CDR1 is SSHAT and CDR2 is FNYEAQ (reference sequence). The CDR3 loop reads CASGGRDQPQHF. The CDR3 DNA reads TGTGCTAGCGGGGGGCGGGATCAGCCCCAGCATTTT.

This chain connects TRBV20-1 to TRBJ2-3, with a weak D call TRBD2 (6 bases). Per the germline V gene, CDR1 is DFQATT and CDR2 is SNEGSKA (reference sequence). The CDR3 sequence is 14 residues long. Trimming removed 5 bases from V and 3 bases from J, with 15 bases in between. The chain's CDR3 is CSAYEGGYTDTQYF. DNA of the CDR3: TGCAGTGCTTATGAAGGAGGGTATACAGATACGCAGTATTTT.

The V gene is TRBV2, the J gene TRBJ2-2; 13 nucleotides line up with TRBD2. Germline CDR1 SNHLY, CDR2 FYNNEI. This CDR3 has 15 amino acids. The junction had 5 bases not matched to a gene; V was cut back by 6 bases and J by 7 bases. The CDR3, as DNA: TGTGCCAGCAGAGGAGGGACTAGCGGGGACGGGGAGCTGTTTTTT. It codes for CASRGGTSGDGELFF.